Sequencing of this T cell receptor beta chain was carried out in a study of cytomegalovirus exposure and HLA in healthy donors (dated by TCRdb to about 2017). In terms of the full investigation: An earlier analysis of roughly 570 of the donors reported about 300 Gb of sequence data and some 110 million unique TCR beta sequences obtained from around 170 million T cells. About 280 gigabases of sequencing data and roughly 80 million unique TCR sequences made up an early release that covered about 640 HLA-typed donors. Among the approximately 430 genotyped donors, approximately 76% belonged to the genetic ancestry cluster associated with self-reported Caucasian donors. The study aimed to test whether cataloging public T cell receptors could reveal signatures of past pathogen exposure. The study profiled the T cell repertoires of 500 to 800 subjects by immunosequencing and related them to cytomegalovirus serostatus. A separate validation cohort of approximately 120 different subjects was used in addition to the approximately 610-subject first cohort. High-throughput TCR immunosequencing, statistical association of individual TCRs with disease status, and machine learning were combined to predict cytomegalovirus infection status. A later analysis re-analyzed previously published TCR beta repertoires from 660 or so donors and added high-resolution HLA genotyping to study TCR occurrence patterns. Rather than drawing on any new phenotypic data, the later analysis identified candidate immune exposures from TCR beta sequences and the way those sequences occurred across donors. To decide whether each TCR beta V gene segment behaved as functional or pseudogenic, an earlier analysis of fewer than 750 of the donors relied on high-throughput TCR beta sequencing. Donor age, sex, ethnicity and CMV serostatus were collected together with the repertoire data. A later genetic analysis took genome-wide SNP genotypes for about three fifths of the 666 donors and used that subset as a discovery cohort. Every repertoire in the discovery cohort had been generated on one and the same sequencing platform. HLA typing included class I and class II loci at four-digit resolution. The number of typed donors differed by locus: about 620-630 for A, B, C, DRB1 and DQB1; 500 to 550 for DQA1; about 600 for DPA1; and around 450 for DPB1. Because of strong linkage in the cohort, roughly five DR-DQ haplotypes were treated as single units for association and clustering. Among around 400 genotyped donors of the cohort, an average of approximately 240,000 unique TCR beta nucleotide sequences was sequenced per donor, of which roughly 18% were non-productive. Here is what the overall study found, with its caveats: The study listed 150 to 200 TCR beta chains as associated with cytomegalovirus. A cluster of highly shared sequence variants was judged likely to represent a technical artifact of the sequencing pipeline. In a later analysis, HLA-associated TCR beta chains were found to be more clonally expanded and to have lower generation probabilities than equally common non-associated chains. Immune exposure information for the cohort was limited to CMV serostatus. Across donors, most TCR sequences were observed very rarely, whereas some public TCRs were present in many individuals. Because counts were too low, some 17 rarely observed V segments, including chromosome 9 orphons, were left out of the earlier analysis of 587 of the donors. In this cohort, only TCR beta chains were sequenced, and detectable features were limited by the absence of alpha or paired-chain data. Because HLA typing was missing for some donors at each locus, association tests included only the typed subset. Several of the top co-occurrence clusters appeared to be linked to parvovirus B19, influenza, CMV and Epstein-Barr virus, according to a later analysis. In a later analysis, most CMV-associated TCR beta chains were found to appear HLA-restricted, with HLA associations seemingly driven largely by CMV exposure. Specific HLA alleles were associated with roughly 17,000 TCR beta sequences at a false discovery rate of 0.05 in a later analysis. The classifier was reported to diagnose cytomegalovirus status with high specificity and sensitivity in both the original and validation cohorts. Roughly uniform sequencing depth across donors was assumed in presence/absence analyses, although this assumption may not hold. Some IMGT-functional V segments, including TRBV6-2 and TRBV6-3, could not be told apart with the 87-base-pair reads, so those segments were excluded. Linkage disequilibrium might explain the correlated functional status among segregating V segments, but an unknown experimental factor could not be ruled out. In a later analysis, the rate of TCR association differed among HLA loci, with DRB1 alleles having the most associated TCRs and HLA-C alleles having the fewest. In a later genetic analysis, fewer N-insertions in productive TCRs were reported among donors in an Asian-associated ancestry cluster than the roughly 710-donor mean. A few of the identified cytomegalovirus-associated TCR beta chains were confirmed in vitro to be specific for cytomegalovirus antigens. A further reported finding was that TCR beta sequences accurately predicted the HLA-A and HLA-B alleles for most subjects in the first cohort. Strong co-occurrence of HLA alleles, especially DR and DQ, made assigning TCR associations to individual alleles difficult. The authors suggested that the approach could potentially be extended to other disease states and immunological phenotypes. In an earlier analysis of a few hundred of the donors, most TCR beta V segments were observed in productive rearrangements about 87% or about 30% of the time, broadly matching IMGT annotations. V-gene and J-gene trimming of TCR beta chains was associated with a missense DCLRE1C variant in a later genetic analysis, and the association was replicated in an independent cohort.

Notes on this clone: The target of this receptor is not known. Per-nucleotide qualities are absent, and no much larger clonotype sits a single base away.

The method behind the library was the immunoSEQ multiplex PCR assay. A mixture of 60 forward primers for TCR Vbeta segments and 13 reverse primers for TCR Jbeta segments was used in the multiplex PCR. Amplification of the CDR3 region of rearranged TCR beta genes was performed with a multiplex PCR assay on genomic DNA. The Illumina HiSeq System was used to sequence the amplified TCR beta libraries as 87-base-pair reads. In the source study's methods: A later analysis counted approximately 84 million unique TCR beta chains across the 550 to 700 repertoires, and 10 million to 11 million of these chains were shared by at least two donors. Raw reads were error-corrected and collapsed into unique sequences with a nearest-neighbor algorithm that merged closely related sequences to remove PCR and sequencing errors. V, D and J gene segments were assigned by aligning CDR3 sequences to IMGT reference sequences. Each retained sequence needed at least a six-nucleotide match to both a V gene segment and a J gene segment. Rearrangements were called productive when the CDR3 lacked stop codons and stayed in frame with V and J; all others were non-productive. CDR3 was defined according to IMGT convention as the region running from the second conserved V-encoded cysteine to the conserved J-encoded phenylalanine. The earlier analysis of about 560 of the donors excluded any sequence lacking an unambiguous match to a single V gene segment. In an earlier analysis of several hundred of the donors, V segments were called functional above 56.7% productive rearrangements and were called segregating when the between-donor standard deviation exceeded 5%. A statistical classification framework was built for diagnosing cytomegalovirus status from the catalog of TCR beta chain sequences. In a later analysis, V and J genes were assigned by comparing TCR nucleotide sequences against IMGT/GENE-DB human TR gene sequences. Using the TCRdist pipeline, a later analysis assigned CDR3 sequences along with most-parsimonious VDJ recombination scenarios. In a later analysis, each TCR beta chain was defined by its CDR3 amino acid sequence together with its V-gene family, and reads lacking a unique V-gene family were excluded. A later analysis removed nearly 600 highly shared, low-generation-probability nucleotide sequences to deal with suspected cross-contamination and a sequencing artifact. A later analysis calculated a clonal expansion index for each public chain from normalized within-repertoire ranks of inferred template counts. In a later analysis, generation probabilities were computed with a VDJ recombination model fitted to out-of-frame rearrangements, and the resulting probabilities were checked against IGoR. A later analysis scored TCR-TCR, TCR-HLA and TCR-CMV co-occurrence with hypergeometric tests, applying a repertoire-size bias correction to TCR pairs. In a later analysis, false discovery rates were estimated by permuting HLA or CMV assignments 20 times. In a later analysis, co-occurring TCRs were grouped using DBSCAN, and TCRdist sequence similarity was added for clustering within HLA-allele-positive subsets. Repertoires with fewer than 30,000 or more than 120,000 public chains, plus five repertoires with anomalous nucleotide sharing, were excluded from co-occurrence clustering. In its TCRdb copy, this immuneACCESS table keeps in-frame sequences only and misses some clones. Where compared with another copy, unresolved V genes explain less than half of these, and the others have no known cause. V and J calls and clone size are given by that table; D and trimming were obtained from the DNA. This sample lists about 94,000 clones; more than 60% were detected once. 3.9% of the sample is held by the ten biggest clonotypes.

The cohort was made up of around 720 healthy bone marrow donors. At the time of sampling, every cohort member was nominally healthy, though immune exposures that went unrecorded were likely present. The donor was CMV seronegative and belonged to the group of 350 or so seronegative cohort members. Each donor provided a peripheral blood sample, and peripheral blood mononuclear cells were used for TCR beta sequencing. The Qiagen DNeasy Blood Extraction Kit was used to extract genomic DNA from the blood cell samples. Taken from cysteine to phenylalanine, the CDR3 has 16 residues. The DNA shown is the 48-base CDR3, in frame from base 1. According to the germline V gene (reference sequence), CDR1 reads MNHEY and CDR2 reads SMNVEV. The germline V end is reduced by 4 bases and the J end by 1 base; junction bases left unmatched: 9.

Sequencing was done on a sample of PBMCs. This receptor was taken from a man under 40 in good health and CMV-seronegative. The chain joins TRBV27 to TRBJ1-2, with 7 bases in between that match TRBD1. In nucleotide form, the sequence is TGTGCCAGCAGTTATGGCAGGGGGATAGTTAACTATGGCTACACCTTC. It is translated as CASSYGRGIVNYGYTF.